What follows is one T cell receptor beta chain and its context. The data originate from a study of patients and donors after allogeneic stem cell transplantation. TCRdb re-derived calls from the RT-PCR reads in MiXCR, one entry per CDR3 protein. The table records about a million distinct CDR3 sequences, approximately 19% of them present only once. The sample consisted of blood, either unsorted or a sorted T cell fraction (not recorded which). This clonotype was obtained from a human donor who was either an allogeneic HSCT recipient or a stem cell or donor lymphocyte infusion donor (not recorded which). It is not recorded whose cells these are; they may come from a transplant donor.

The CDR3 nucleotides are TGTGCCAGCAGCTTAGGTGTGGCGGGACTAGGACCCTACAATGAGCAGTTCTTC. It yields the protein CASSLGVAGLGPYNEQFF. J is TRBJ2-1 and V is TRBV11-2; 8 bases align to TRBD2. V lost 1 base and J lost 2; bases outside the gene matches: 10. The germline V gene has CDR1 SGHAT and CDR2 FQNNGV. CDR3 size: 18 residues.